This T cell receptor beta chain was captured by sequencing in a study of T cells in localized non-small cell lung cancer. Study outcomes and limitations: A median of roughly 55 of the top 100 tumor clones appeared in adjacent lung, which was paired and uninvolved. Heterogeneity stays possible, as sequencing covered only one tumor region. A raised T cell density in blood coincided with lengthier overall survival.

Sequencing was performed with immunoSEQ multiplex PCR; in TCRdb, only in-frame clones are kept and a portion is missing. The sample includes about 21,000 clones, over 75% of them seen just once. About this clone itself: Its specificity is not known.

The CDR3 has 15 residues. V was trimmed by 0 bases and J by 7 bases, leaving 11 bases between them. Germline V gene lookup returns CDR1 SGHNT and CDR2 YYREEE (reference sequence). J is TRBJ1-6 and V is TRBV5-4; D not certain. This receptor was obtained from a woman aged 40-75 years with stage II squamous cell lung carcinoma. The source was PBMCs, collected before any cancer treatment. CDR3 nucleotides: TGTGCCAGCAGCTTGGATGGAGGGAGCAATTCACCCCTCCACTTT. This encodes CASSLDGGSNSPLHF.